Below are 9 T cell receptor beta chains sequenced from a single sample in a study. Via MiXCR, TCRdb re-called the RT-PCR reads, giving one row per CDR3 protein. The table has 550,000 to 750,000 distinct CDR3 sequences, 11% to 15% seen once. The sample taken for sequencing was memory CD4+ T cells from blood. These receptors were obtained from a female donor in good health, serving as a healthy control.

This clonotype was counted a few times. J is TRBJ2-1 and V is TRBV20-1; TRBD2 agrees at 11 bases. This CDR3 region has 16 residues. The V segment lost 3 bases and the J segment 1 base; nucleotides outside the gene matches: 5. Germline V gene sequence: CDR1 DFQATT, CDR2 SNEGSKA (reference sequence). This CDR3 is CSARVAGGRSYNEQFF. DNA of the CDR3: TGCAGTGCTAGGGTAGCGGGAGGGCGATCCTACAATGAGCAGTTCTTC.

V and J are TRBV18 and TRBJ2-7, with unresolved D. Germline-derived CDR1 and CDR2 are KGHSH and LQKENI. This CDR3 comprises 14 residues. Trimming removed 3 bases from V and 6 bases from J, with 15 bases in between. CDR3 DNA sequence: TGTGCCAGCTCACCCACCACGATAGAGGCCGAGCAGTACTTC. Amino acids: CASSPTTIEAEQYF.

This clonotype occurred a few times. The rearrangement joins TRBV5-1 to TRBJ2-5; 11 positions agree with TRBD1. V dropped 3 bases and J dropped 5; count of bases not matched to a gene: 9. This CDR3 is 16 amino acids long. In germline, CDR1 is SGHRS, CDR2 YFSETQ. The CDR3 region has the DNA TGCGCCAGCAGCTATCGGACAGGGGGCGTCGGGGAGACCCAGTACTTC. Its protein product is CASSYRTGGVGETQYF.

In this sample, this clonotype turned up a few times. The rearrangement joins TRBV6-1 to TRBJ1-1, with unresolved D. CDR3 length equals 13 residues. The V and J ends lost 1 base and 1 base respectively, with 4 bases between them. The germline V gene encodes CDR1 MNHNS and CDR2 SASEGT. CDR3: CASSEVQNTEAFF. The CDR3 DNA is TGTGCCAGCAGTGAAGTGCAGAACACTGAAGCTTTCTTT.

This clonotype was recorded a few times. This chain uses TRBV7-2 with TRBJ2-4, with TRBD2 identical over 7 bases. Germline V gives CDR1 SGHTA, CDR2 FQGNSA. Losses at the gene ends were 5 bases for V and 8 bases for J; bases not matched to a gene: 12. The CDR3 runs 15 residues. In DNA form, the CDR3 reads TGTGCCAGCAGCCGAAGTGGACTAGAGGGTTACATTCAGTACTTC. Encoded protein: CASSRSGLEGYIQYF.

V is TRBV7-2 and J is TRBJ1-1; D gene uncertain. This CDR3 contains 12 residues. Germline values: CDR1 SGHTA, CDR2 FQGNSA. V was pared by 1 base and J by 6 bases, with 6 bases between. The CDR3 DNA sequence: TGTGCCAGCAGCTTAGACCGATCTGAAGCTTTCTTT. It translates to CASSLDRSEAFF.

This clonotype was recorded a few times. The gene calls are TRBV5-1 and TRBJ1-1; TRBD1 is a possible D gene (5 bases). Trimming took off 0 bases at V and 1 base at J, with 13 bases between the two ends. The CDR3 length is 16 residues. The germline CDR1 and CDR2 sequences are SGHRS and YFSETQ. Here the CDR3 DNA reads TGCGCCAGCAGCTTGGACGCCGGGGCAGGGAACACTGAAGCTTTCTTT. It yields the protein CASSLDAGAGNTEAFF.

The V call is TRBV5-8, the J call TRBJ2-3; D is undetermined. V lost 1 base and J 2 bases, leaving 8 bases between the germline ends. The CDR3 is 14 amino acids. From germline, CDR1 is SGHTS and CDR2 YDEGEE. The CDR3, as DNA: TGTGCCAGCAGCTTGAGTGCCAACACAGATACGCAGTATTTT. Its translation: CASSLSANTDTQYF.

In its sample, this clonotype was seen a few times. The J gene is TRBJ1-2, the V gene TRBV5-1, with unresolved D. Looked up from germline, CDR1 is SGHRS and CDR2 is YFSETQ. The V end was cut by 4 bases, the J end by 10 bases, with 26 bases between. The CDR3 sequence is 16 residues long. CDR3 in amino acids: CASSLDSGHRIAHYTF. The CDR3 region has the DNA TGCGCCAGCAGCCTGGACTCCGGGCACCGGATAGCCCACTACACCTTC.